Following are 5 T cell receptor beta chains from one sample sequenced in a study of T cell responses to AZD1222 COVID-19 vaccine. Here immunoSEQ multiplex PCR was the method, and the copy in TCRdb shows in-frame clones only, minus some. The repertoire holds about 160,000 clones, 90% to 95% seen once, with approximately 1.9% in the top ten. The source was peripheral blood, collected on day 0 of AZD1222 vaccination. All receptors derive from an adult in good health.

V and J are TRBV3-1 (or the pseudogene TRBV3-2) and TRBJ1-1, with 9 bases aligning to TRBD1. Looked up from germline, CDR1 is LGHDT and CDR2 is YNNKEL (reference sequence). CDR3 length equals 14 residues. V shed 4 bases and J 4 bases; nucleotides not matched to a gene: 4. The DNA of the CDR3 is TGTGCCAGCAGCCGCCGGGACAGGGCCACTGAAGCTTTCTTT. It yields the protein CASSRRDRATEAFF.

This rearrangement joins TRBV6-5 to TRBJ2-3, with no clear D. CDR3 size: 14 residues. Germline V gene data show CDR1 as MNHEY and CDR2 as SVGAGI. V gave up 7 bases and J gave up 0 bases, with 11 bases separating them. This chain's CDR3 is CASTIPGSTDTQYF. The CDR3 DNA follows: TGTGCCAGCACAATACCAGGCAGCACAGATACGCAGTATTTT.

CDR3 protein: CASSPLGHLYNEQFF. CDR3 bases: TGTGCCAGCAGCCCGCTAGGTCATTTGTACAATGAGCAGTTCTTC. The chain is built from TRBV6-2 or TRBV6-3 and TRBJ2-1, with D unresolved. V shed 6 bases and J shed 4 bases, with 16 bases lying between them. The CDR3 loop spans 15 amino acids. Germline V gene lookup returns CDR1 MNHEY and CDR2 SVGEGT.

The V call is TRBV28, the J call TRBJ2-7; 11 bases agree with TRBD1. Per the germline V gene, CDR1 is MDHEN and CDR2 is SYDVKM. This CDR3 spans 13 amino acids. The V segment lost 6 bases and the J segment 7 bases; nucleotides outside the gene matches: 5. In DNA, the CDR3 is TGTGCCAGCAGGGCCGGGACAGGGGGTGAGCAGTACTTC. The encoded protein is CASRAGTGGEQYF.

This chain connects TRBV10-1 to TRBJ1-6; 9 bases agree with TRBD1. Germline V gene data show CDR1 as WNHNN and CDR2 as SYGVQD (reference sequence). The CDR3 has 14 amino acids. The J segment lost 10 bases and the V segment lost 7 bases, leaving 8 bases of the junction unmatched. The CDR3 region is CASIEETGGSPLHF. CDR3 in DNA: TGCGCCAGCATCGAGGAGACAGGGGGATCACCCCTCCACTTT.